The present T cell receptor beta chain was sequenced within a study of CXCR3-negative and CXCR3-positive naive CD8 T cells. In preparing the TRB cDNA libraries, 5' RACE with UMI labels was used. From the 5' RACE reads, TCRdb lists one entry per CDR3 protein and no DNA. The sample's table shows around 81,000 distinct CDR3 sequences. Phenotypically, naive CD8+ T cells corresponded to CD45RO-CCR7+CD27+CD95-. Looked up from germline, CDR1 is MNHEY and CDR2 is SMNVEV (reference sequence). The CDR3 covers 11 residues. The source is a human donor in good health. Some clones in this sample may be carry-over from other donors' samples. Sequences were obtained from naive CXCR3- CD8+ T cells from blood. The subset is: CD45RO-CCR7+CD27+CD95- naive CD8+ T cells lacking CXCR3 (TNR3-). The chain is built from TRBV27 and TRBJ2-1. CDR3 protein: CASSFGNEQFF.